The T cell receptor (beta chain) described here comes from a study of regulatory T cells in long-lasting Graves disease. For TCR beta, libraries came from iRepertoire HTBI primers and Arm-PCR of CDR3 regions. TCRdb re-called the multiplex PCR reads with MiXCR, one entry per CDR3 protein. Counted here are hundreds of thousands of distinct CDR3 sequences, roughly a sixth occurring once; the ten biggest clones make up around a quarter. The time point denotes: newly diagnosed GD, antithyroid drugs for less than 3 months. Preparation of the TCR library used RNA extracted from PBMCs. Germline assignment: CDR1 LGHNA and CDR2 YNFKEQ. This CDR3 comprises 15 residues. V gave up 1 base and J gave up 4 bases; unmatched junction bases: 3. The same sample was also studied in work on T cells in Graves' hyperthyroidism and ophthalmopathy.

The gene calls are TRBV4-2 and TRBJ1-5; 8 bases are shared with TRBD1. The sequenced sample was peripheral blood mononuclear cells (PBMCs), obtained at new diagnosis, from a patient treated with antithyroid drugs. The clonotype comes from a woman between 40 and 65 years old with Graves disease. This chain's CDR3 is CASSQVQGGNQPQHF. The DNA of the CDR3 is TGTGCCAGCAGCCAAGTACAGGGGGGGAATCAGCCCCAGCATTTT.